A single sample is the source of the 28 T cell receptor beta chains below, sequenced in a study of shared clonotypes between healthy human individuals. The repertoire was sequenced with immunoSEQ multiplex PCR; TCRdb's copy has only in-frame clones and lacks some. The sample includes some 2.4 million clones, roughly 93% of them seen just once. Sequencing input: naive CD4+ T cells from PBMCs. Subset denoted: CD45RA+ positively selected. The receptors come from a man between 18 and 35 years old in good health. Some clones in this sample may be carry-over from other donors' samples.

The gene calls are TRBV2 and TRBJ2-7; 12 bases fit TRBD1. Germline V CDR1 and CDR2: SNHLY, FYNNEI. The CDR3 sequence is 15 residues long. Trimming cost V 6 bases and J 3 bases; bases outside gene matches: 6. This chain's CDR3 is CASRGTGGNLYEQYF. The CDR3 bases are TGTGCCAGCAGGGGGACAGGGGGCAATCTCTACGAGCAGTACTTC.

This chain joins TRBV9 and TRBJ1-3; 7 nucleotides line up with TRBD1. The CDR3 spans 15 residues. V lost 3 bases to trimming and J lost 6 bases; unmatched junction nucleotides: 9. Germline-derived CDR1 and CDR2 are SGDLS and YYNGEE. CDR3 sequence reads: CASSAGGTASNTIYF. The CDR3 DNA follows: TGTGCCAGCAGCGCCGGAGGGACAGCTTCAAACACCATATATTTT.

This sequence joins TRBV6-1 and TRBJ1-5, with D possibly being TRBD1 (6 bases). The V end was cut by 5 bases, the J end by 10 bases, with 12 bases between. Germline V gene lookup returns CDR1 MNHNS and CDR2 SASEGT. The CDR3 has 12 amino acids. CDR3 DNA: TGTGCCAGCAGTTTTGTACAGGGTCCCCAGCATTTT. Protein sequence: CASSFVQGPQHF.

The chain has TRBV9 and TRBJ2-2, with D uncertain. CDR3 size: 14 residues. CDR1 SGDLS and CDR2 YYNGEE come from the germline V gene. The V end lost 0 bases, the J end lost 6 bases, and 9 bases lay between the germline ends. Here the CDR3 reads CASSVATAPGELFF. CDR3 bases: TGTGCCAGCAGCGTAGCTACGGCCCCCGGGGAGCTGTTTTTT.

The chain joins TRBV7-9 to TRBJ2-1; no definite D call. The V and J ends lost 2 bases and 2 bases respectively, with 19 bases between them. Germline V lookup: CDR1 SEHNR, CDR2 FQNEAQ (reference sequence). The CDR3 loop spans 18 amino acids. CDR3 nucleotide sequence: TGTGCCAGCAGCTTAACCAGGTCTCTCGGCCTTACCTACAATGAGCAGTTCTTC. Protein product: CASSLTRSLGLTYNEQFF.

This clone was counted a single time. The V and J genes are TRBV11-2 and TRBJ1-1; D is possibly TRBD1 (5 bases). V lost 2 bases and J 4 bases, leaving 14 bases between the germline ends. The CDR3 loop spans 15 amino acids. From germline, CDR1 is SGHAT and CDR2 FQNNGV. In DNA form, the CDR3 reads TGTGCCAGCAGCTTACGAAGGACCGGGGGCACTGAAGCTTTCTTT. It encodes CASSLRRTGGTEAFF.

This clone occurred once. The rearrangement uses TRBV7-8 and TRBJ1-2; 7 bases align to TRBD1. V lost 5 bases, J lost 4 bases, and 7 bases stayed unmatched. CDR3 length: 14 amino acids. Germline V gene lookup returns CDR1 SGHVS and CDR2 FQNEAQ. CDR3 nucleotides: TGTGCCAGCAGCCCGGCAGGGGGGGTCTATGGCTACACCTTC. Translation: CASSPAGGVYGYTF.

This clone was counted only a few times. The chain joins TRBV20-1 to TRBJ1-1; D not certain. The CDR3 contains 11 residues. The V gene lost 5 bases and the J gene lost 6 bases, with 10 bases spanning the gap. The germline gives CDR1 DFQATT, CDR2 SNEGSKA (reference sequence). The CDR3 here is CSAGGQPEAFF. CDR3 sequence (DNA): TGCAGTGCTGGAGGCCAGCCTGAAGCTTTCTTT.

The chain recombines TRBV5-1 with TRBJ1-1, with 9 bases fitting TRBD1. The ends lost 4 bases at V and 1 base at J; junction bases unmatched: 11. The germline V gene encodes CDR1 SGHRS and CDR2 YFSETQ. This CDR3 region has 17 residues. CDR3 amino acids: CASSLTGGAQGNTEAFF. In nucleotides, the CDR3 is TGCGCCAGCAGCCTAACAGGGGGCGCACAAGGGAACACTGAAGCTTTCTTT. Together with reference TRBV5-1 and TRBJ1-1, the CDR3 gives the full variable domain: KAGVTQTPRYLIKTRGQQVTLSCSPISGHRSVSWYQQTPGQGLQFLFEYFSETQRNKGNFPGRFSGRQFSNSRSEMNVSTLELGDSALYLCASSLTGGAQGNTEAFFGQGTRLTVV.

This sequence joins TRBV7-9 and TRBJ1-4; weak D call: TRBD1 (5 bases). The germline gives CDR1 SEHNR, CDR2 FQNEAQ (reference sequence). V lost 4 bases and J 7 bases, leaving 16 bases between the germline ends. The CDR3 sequence is 15 residues long. The CDR3 protein is CASSSTGGSGEKLFF. CDR3 bases: TGTGCCAGCAGCTCCACCGGGGGAAGCGGTGAAAAACTGTTTTTT.

The rearrangement links TRBV28 to TRBJ2-5; tentatively, D is TRBD1 (5 bases). V was cut by 3 bases and J by 4 bases, with 9 bases left in between. Germline values: CDR1 MDHEN, CDR2 SYDVKM. The CDR3 spans 13 residues. CDR3 sequence reads: CASSLPGLETQYF. CDR3 DNA sequence: TGTGCCAGCAGTTTGCCAGGGCTAGAGACCCAGTACTTC.

V is TRBV28 and J is TRBJ1-2; perhaps TRBD1 as D (6 bases). With 10 bases removed from V and 4 bases from J, the gap between germline ends came to 16 bases. CDR1 is MDHEN and CDR2 is SYDVKM in the germline V gene. The CDR3 contains 13 residues. The CDR3 DNA reads TGTGCCACCCAATCTGACAGGATCTATGGCTACACCTTC. Its protein is CATQSDRIYGYTF.

The chain carries TRBV7-2 and TRBJ2-3; D not resolved. This CDR3 has 14 amino acids. Trimming shortened V by 5 bases and J by 2 bases, and 11 bases separated the two germline ends. Germline CDR1 and CDR2: SGHTA and FQGNSA. The CDR3 loop is CASSKGPATDTQYF. The CDR3 bases are TGTGCCAGCAGCAAAGGTCCGGCCACAGATACGCAGTATTTT. Together with reference TRBV7-2 and TRBJ2-3, the CDR3 gives the full variable domain: GAGVSQSPSNKVTEKGKDVELRCDPISGHTALYWYRQSLGQGLEFLIYFQGNSAPDKSGLPSDRFSAERTGGSVSTLTIQRTQQEDSAVYLCASSKGPATDTQYFGPGTRLTVL.

The chain joins TRBV7-8 to TRBJ1-1, with D unclear. With 4 bases removed from V and 0 bases from J, the gap between germline ends came to 6 bases. The CDR3 covers 13 residues. In germline, CDR1 is SGHVS, CDR2 FQNEAQ. CDR3 loop: CASSSSMNTEAFF. For the CDR3, the DNA is TGTGCCAGCAGCTCCTCCATGAACACTGAAGCTTTCTTT. Based on the CDR3 plus reference TRBV7-8 and TRBJ1-1, the full variable domain is GAGVSQSPRYKVAKRGQDVALRCDPISGHVSLFWYQQALGQGPEFLTYFQNEAQLDKSGLPSDRFFAERPEGSVSTLKIQRTQQEDSAVYLCASSSSMNTEAFFGQGTRLTVV.

V and J are TRBV5-1 and TRBJ2-3; TRBD2 might be the D (5 bases). Germline CDR1 is SGHRS and CDR2 is YFSETQ. The CDR3 has 16 residues. V gave up 2 bases and J gave up 2 bases, with 15 bases separating them. The CDR3 spells CASSLGGSGNTDTQYF. The CDR3 region has the DNA TGCGCCAGCAGCTTAGGCGGGTCAGGAAACACAGATACGCAGTATTTT.

The rearrangement uses TRBV5-5 and TRBJ1-2; 9 nucleotides agree with TRBD1. Germline CDR1 and CDR2: SGHKS and YYEKEE (reference sequence). The CDR3 has 19 amino acids. The V and J ends lost 4 bases and 2 bases, in that order; junction bases with no gene match: 18. In DNA, the CDR3 is TGTGCCAGCAGCCCCACCGCGGCCGGGACAGGGAGAGACAACTATGGCTACACCTTC. Protein product: CASSPTAAGTGRDNYGYTF. The full variable domain, in which reference TRBV5-5 and TRBJ1-2 provide the parts outside the CDR3, is DAGVTQSPTHLIKTRGQQVTLRCSPISGHKSVSWYQQVLGQGPQFIFQYYEKEERGRGNFPDRFSARQFPNYSSELNVNALLLGDSALYLCASSPTAAGTGRDNYGYTFGSGTRLTVV.

This chain links TRBV4-1 with TRBJ1-1; possible D gene TRBD1, 6 bases. V lost 6 bases to trimming and J lost 10 bases, with 30 bases between them. CDR1 and CDR2 (germline): MGHRA, YSYEKL. This CDR3 has 17 residues. The CDR3, as DNA: TGCGCCAGCAGAAATTTCGGGCAGGGGAAATTTGAGAGGGGAGCTTTCTTT. Amino acids: CASRNFGQGKFERGAFF.

This chain connects TRBV7-7 to TRBJ2-1; 7 bases align to TRBD2. The CDR3 totals 16 residues. V shed 1 base and J 3 bases; nucleotides not matched to a gene: 6. The germline CDR1 and CDR2 sequences are SSHAT and FNYEAQ (reference sequence). CDR3 in DNA: TGTGCCAGCAGCTTAGGTGCTAGCGGTAGCTACAATGAGCAGTTCTTC. Its protein is CASSLGASGSYNEQFF.

A remark on this clone: Other DNA sequences of this sample code for an identical CDR3. The genes are TRBV7-3 and TRBJ2-1, with 10 bases aligning to TRBD2. With 5 bases clipped from V and 3 bases from J, the junction kept 4 bases outside the gene matches. The CDR3 extends over 15 amino acids. Germline V gene data show CDR1 as SGHTA and CDR2 as FQGTGA. The CDR3 reads CASSPLAGVYNEQFF. CDR3 bases: TGTGCCAGCAGCCCCCTAGCGGGGGTCTACAATGAGCAGTTCTTC.

This chain connects TRBV2 to TRBJ2-6; TRBD1 might be the D (6 bases). The CDR3 runs 15 residues. The germline V and J ends were trimmed by 6 bases and 3 bases, with 12 bases remaining between them. Looked up from germline, CDR1 is SNHLY and CDR2 is FYNNEI. The CDR3 sequence: CASSTDRLGANVLTF. The CDR3 DNA follows: TGTGCCAGCAGCACTGACAGGCTTGGGGCCAACGTCCTGACTTTC.

This sequence joins TRBV7-2 and TRBJ2-7, with D possibly being TRBD2 (5 bases). CDR3 size: 15 residues. V was pared by 4 bases and J by 6 bases, with 19 bases between. CDR1 and CDR2 from the germline V gene are SGHTA and FQGNSA. CDR3 residues: CASSSPGMGFGEQYF. As DNA, the CDR3 is TGTGCCAGCAGCTCTCCGGGGATGGGGTTCGGCGAGCAGTACTTC. The full variable domain, in which reference TRBV7-2 and TRBJ2-7 provide the parts outside the CDR3, is GAGVSQSPSNKVTEKGKDVELRCDPISGHTALYWYRQSLGQGLEFLIYFQGNSAPDKSGLPSDRFSAERTGGSVSTLTIQRTQQEDSAVYLCASSSPGMGFGEQYFGPGTRLTVT.

For this clone: This same CDR3 is encoded by further DNA sequences in the sample. The J gene is TRBJ1-2, the V gene TRBV5-1; no reliable D call. This CDR3 contains 13 residues. Germline-derived CDR1 and CDR2 are SGHRS and YFSETQ. V lost 0 bases, J lost 3 bases, and 6 bases lay in between. The CDR3 loop reads CASSLVADYGYTF. The CDR3 nucleotides read TGCGCCAGCAGCTTGGTGGCAGACTATGGCTACACCTTC.

With regard to this clone: Other DNA sequences of this sample code for an identical CDR3. This rearrangement joins TRBV28 to TRBJ1-1; 9 bases map to TRBD1. V was clipped by 6 bases and J by 2 bases; unmatched bases: 7. The CDR3 consists of 15 residues. Germline CDR1 MDHEN, CDR2 SYDVKM. The CDR3 here is CASRTGGALNTEAFF. CDR3 in DNA: TGTGCCAGCAGGACAGGGGGGGCTTTAAACACTGAAGCTTTCTTT.

The V call is TRBV7-2, the J call TRBJ1-2; D remains unclear. This CDR3 region has 14 residues. Germline V gene sequence: CDR1 SGHTA, CDR2 FQGNSA. The ends were cut back, 2 bases at V and 1 base at J, with 8 bases in the middle. The CDR3 loop reads CASSLSRVNYGYTF. As DNA, the CDR3 is TGTGCCAGCAGCTTATCTAGGGTTAACTATGGCTACACCTTC. Full variable domain (outside the CDR3, taken from reference TRBV7-2 and TRBJ1-2): GAGVSQSPSNKVTEKGKDVELRCDPISGHTALYWYRQSLGQGLEFLIYFQGNSAPDKSGLPSDRFSAERTGGSVSTLTIQRTQQEDSAVYLCASSLSRVNYGYTFGSGTRLTVV.

This chain connects TRBV7-2 to TRBJ2-7, with 9 bases matching TRBD1. V dropped 5 bases and J dropped 6; count of bases not matched to a gene: 8. The CDR3 extends over 14 amino acids. From germline, CDR1 is SGHTA and CDR2 FQGNSA. The DNA of the CDR3 is TGTGCCAGCAGCGTCGACAGGGGGTCTGTCGAGCAGTACTTC. Translating gives CASSVDRGSVEQYF.

The J gene is TRBJ1-2, the V gene TRBV11-2; perhaps TRBD1 as D (6 bases). V was cut by 0 bases and J by 0 bases, with 14 bases left in between. Germline lookup yields CDR1 SGHAT and CDR2 FQNNGV. The CDR3 spans 17 residues. CDR3 nucleotide sequence: TGTGCCAGCAGCTTAGAGGGTTGGGGGGCAGCTAACTATGGCTACACCTTC. Protein product: CASSLEGWGAANYGYTF.

In this sample, this clone turned up once. This rearrangement joins TRBV25-1 to TRBJ2-7; a weak D match, TRBD2 (5 bases). Germline V gives CDR1 MGHDK, CDR2 SYGVNS. V shed 6 bases and J shed 3 bases, with 15 bases lying between them. The CDR3 runs 14 residues. In nucleotides, the CDR3 is TGTGCCAGCAGGGAACCCGGAGGATTCTACGAGCAGTACTTC. Protein: CASREPGGFYEQYF.

The rearrangement uses TRBV9 and TRBJ2-2; D gene ambiguous. Germline CDR1 is SGDLS and CDR2 is YYNGEE. There are 15 residues in the CDR3. Trimming left V 1 base short and J 5 bases short, with 12 bases between. CDR3 amino acids: CASSVSFKGTGELFF. The CDR3 coding sequence is TGTGCCAGCAGCGTATCCTTCAAAGGGACCGGGGAGCTGTTTTTT.